The 8 T cell receptor beta chains reported below all come from one sample, sequenced in a study of blood T cell repertoires in COVID-19. This table comes from immunoSEQ multiplex PCR, and its TCRdb copy is limited to in-frame clones, with some not included. The data contain hundreds of thousands of clones, around 91% of them singletons. Sequencing input: PBMCs or T cells enriched from blood (not recorded which). These receptors all come from a man between 18 and 29 years old who had recovered from COVID-19.

J is TRBJ1-4 and V is TRBV2; 7 bases are a match to TRBD1. Germline loops: CDR1 SNHLY, CDR2 FYNNEI. V dropped 7 bases and J dropped 11; count of bases not matched to a gene: 13. This CDR3 spans 14 amino acids. Here the CDR3 reads CASTRRDSFDKLFF. The CDR3 nucleotides read TGTGCCAGCACCAGAAGGGACAGCTTCGACAAACTGTTTTTT.

The chain is built from TRBV10-3 and TRBJ2-1; the match to TRBD2 covers 8 bases. The CDR3 contains 15 residues. Germline loops: CDR1 ENHRY, CDR2 SYGVKD. Trimming cost V 0 bases and J 8 bases; bases outside gene matches: 6. The CDR3: CAISESTGGPHEQFF. The CDR3 DNA is TGTGCCATCAGTGAGTCAACGGGGGGGCCACATGAGCAGTTCTTC.

The chain couples TRBV5-4 to TRBJ1-2; the match to TRBD1 covers 10 bases. The CDR3 has 14 amino acids. Germline loops: CDR1 SGHNT, CDR2 YYREEE (reference sequence). V lost 3 bases to trimming and J lost 7 bases; unmatched junction nucleotides: 6. This CDR3 reads CASSSPGQGLGYTF. The CDR3 DNA follows: TGTGCCAGCAGCTCCCCGGGACAGGGGCTTGGCTACACCTTC.

This clone was picked up one time. This chain joins TRBV3-1 (or the pseudogene TRBV3-2) and TRBJ2-1; tentatively, D is TRBD2 (6 bases). The germline V and J ends were trimmed by 5 bases and 7 bases, with 21 bases remaining between them. CDR1 and CDR2 (germline): LGHDT, YNNKEL (reference sequence). The CDR3 loop spans 16 amino acids. The CDR3 DNA reads as TGTGCCAGCAGCTTTTCCCTATTAGCGGCCCAGAATGAGCAGTTCTTC. Protein sequence: CASSFSLLAAQNEQFF.

This chain uses TRBV19 with TRBJ2-1; D is unresolved. The CDR3 contains 15 residues. The V and J ends lost 5 bases and 3 bases respectively, with 14 bases between them. Germline CDR1 is LNHDA and CDR2 is SQIVND (reference sequence). The CDR3 DNA sequence: TGTGCCAGTAGTGAAACAGCCCCTTACTACAATGAGCAGTTCTTC. Protein sequence: CASSETAPYYNEQFF.

For the CDR3, the DNA is TGTGCCAGCAGTCTAGCGAGCGGTAACACCGGGGAGCTGTTTTTT. It codes for CASSLASGNTGELFF. V usage is TRBV28 and J usage is TRBJ2-2; possible D gene TRBD2, 6 bases. The V gene lost 5 bases and the J gene lost 2 bases, with 12 bases spanning the gap. CDR1 and CDR2 (germline): MDHEN, SYDVKM. CDR3 length: 15 amino acids.

The chain employs TRBV5-1 and TRBJ2-7; 7 bases align to TRBD1. The CDR3 totals 16 residues. Germline CDR1 SGHRS, CDR2 YFSETQ. The junction had 9 bases not matched to a gene; V was cut back by 1 base and J by 2 bases. CDR3 region: CASSLTPGQPAYEQYF. The CDR3 DNA sequence: TGCGCCAGCAGCTTGACTCCGGGACAGCCAGCCTACGAGCAGTACTTC.

The sample holds one count of this clone. V is TRBV19 and J is TRBJ2-3; 13 positions match TRBD2. The junction had 7 bases not matched to a gene; V was cut back by 6 bases and J by 4 bases. This CDR3 has 16 amino acids. From germline, CDR1 is LNHDA and CDR2 SQIVND (reference sequence). The CDR3, as DNA: TGTGCCAGTAGCGCCGGACTAGCGGGAGAAGCAGATACGCAGTATTTT. Protein product: CASSAGLAGEADTQYF.